These 12 T cell receptor beta chains were sequenced from one sample in a study of T cell changes during pregnancy in multiple sclerosis. Produced via immunoSEQ multiplex PCR; TCRdb's table is partial and in-frame only. This sample carries about 130,000 clones, approximately 96% of them seen once, and the ten largest clones take 0.44%. The sample consisted of peripheral blood, taken after pregnancy. The source of these receptors is a female donor with multiple sclerosis, enrolled in a pregnancy study.

This clone appeared once. The CDR3 loop is CASSHKNRPGTGTIVYEQYF. The CDR3 bases are TGTGCCAGCAGCCATAAGAACCGTCCCGGGACAGGGACTATCGTCTACGAGCAGTACTTC. The chain carries TRBV5-8 and TRBJ2-7; 9 bases match TRBD1. Germline assignment: CDR1 SGHTS and CDR2 YDEGEE. CDR3 length: 20 residues. Losses at the gene ends were 4 bases for V and 3 bases for J; bases not matched to a gene: 23.

DNA for the CDR3: TGTGCCAGTAGTCTTACTTTACTCGACAATGAGCAGTTCTTC. Translating gives CASSLTLLDNEQFF. The chain links TRBV19 to TRBJ2-1; D remains ambiguous. Germline V gene lookup returns CDR1 LNHDA and CDR2 SQIVND (reference sequence). This CDR3 spans 14 amino acids. Trimming removed 5 bases from V and 5 bases from J, with 13 bases in between.

The chain employs TRBV30 and TRBJ1-2, with a tentative D call TRBD1 (5 bases). The CDR3 runs to 12 residues. Germline V lookup: CDR1 GTSNPN, CDR2 SVGIG (reference sequence). Trimming took off 0 bases at V and 5 bases at J, with 7 bases between the two ends. The CDR3 DNA sequence: TGTGCCTGGAGTGTAACAGGTTATGGCTACACCTTC. Translated: CAWSVTGYGYTF.

This clone was seen once. The chain links TRBV28 to TRBJ2-1; tentative D call: TRBD1 (6 bases). Germline CDR1 and CDR2: MDHEN and SYDVKM. The ends were cut back, 3 bases at V and 5 bases at J, with 14 bases in the middle. CDR3 size: 15 residues. The CDR3 loop is CASSFDGGPNNEQFF. CDR3 DNA: TGTGCCAGCAGTTTCGATGGGGGCCCGAACAATGAGCAGTTCTTC.

The chain uses TRBV6-1 and TRBJ2-7; 7 bases fit TRBD1. The germline CDR1 and CDR2 sequences are MNHNS and SASEGT. Losses at the gene ends were 6 bases for V and 7 bases for J; bases not matched to a gene: 9. This CDR3 region has 13 residues. The CDR3 bases are TGTGCCAGCAGGTCCACAGGGGTCGGGGAGCAGTACTTC. This gives the protein CASRSTGVGEQYF.

V is TRBV19 and J is TRBJ1-2, with 8 bases identical to TRBD1. Losses at the gene ends were 6 bases for V and 0 bases for J; bases not matched to a gene: 3. Germline CDR1 and CDR2: LNHDA and SQIVND (reference sequence). The CDR3 loop spans 14 amino acids. The CDR3 DNA is TGTGCCAGTAGGGACAGGGATTCTAACTATGGCTACACCTTC. It is translated as CASRDRDSNYGYTF.

The chain carries TRBV27 and TRBJ1-1, with D possibly TRBD1 on 6 matching bases. V lost 5 bases and J 4 bases, leaving 14 bases between the germline ends. Germline V gene sequence: CDR1 MNHEY, CDR2 SMNVEV (reference sequence). This CDR3 spans 14 amino acids. CDR3 loop: CASSISGDGTEAFF. The CDR3 DNA reads as TGTGCCAGCAGTATCTCAGGGGACGGCACTGAAGCTTTCTTT.

The rearrangement joins TRBV5-4 to TRBJ2-3; 9 bases agree with TRBD2. Per the germline V gene, CDR1 is SGHNT and CDR2 is YYREEE (reference sequence). The CDR3 contains 17 residues. V shed 1 base, J shed 3 bases, and the junction held 9 bases outside the gene matches. The CDR3 here is CASSLSSGRLGTDTQYF. The CDR3 nucleotides are TGTGCCAGCAGCTTGAGTAGCGGGAGACTCGGAACAGATACGCAGTATTTT.

V is TRBV28 and J is TRBJ2-3; D perhaps matches TRBD2 (6 bases). Per germline, CDR1 MDHEN and CDR2 SYDVKM. The CDR3 totals 15 residues. Trimming took 5 bases from V and 6 from J, leaving 18 bases between them. In DNA, the CDR3 is TGTGCCAGCAGTCGCGGGGCCAGGGTCTTGGATACGCAGTATTTT. It codes for CASSRGARVLDTQYF.

The V gene is TRBV15, the J gene TRBJ2-7; 7 bases align to TRBD1. Germline V gives CDR1 LNHNV, CDR2 YYDKDF (reference sequence). This CDR3 is built from 14 residues. The V gene end was trimmed by 5 bases and the J gene end by 2 bases; junction bases not matched to a gene: 6. CDR3 bases: TGTGCCACCAGCGTCGCCGGGACAGCCTACGAGCAGTACTTC. This translates into CATSVAGTAYEQYF.

This sequence joins TRBV7-6 and TRBJ2-7; TRBD1 might be the D (5 bases). V lost 0 bases, J lost 2 bases, and 8 bases lay in between. This CDR3 contains 14 residues. Germline loops: CDR1 SGHVS, CDR2 FNYEAQ. In nucleotides, the CDR3 is TGTGCCAGCAGCTTAGCGGAGACAGCCTACGAGCAGTACTTC. This codes for CASSLAETAYEQYF. Supplemented by reference TRBV7-6 and TRBJ2-7, the full variable domain reads GAGVSQSPRYKVTKRGQDVALRCDPISGHVSLYWYRQALGQGPEFLTYFNYEAQQDKSGLPNDRFSAERPEGSISTLTIQRTEQRDSAMYRCASSLAETAYEQYFGPGTRLTVT.

V is TRBV7-6 and J is TRBJ2-7; 11 nucleotides align to TRBD2. V gave up 4 bases and J gave up 0 bases; unmatched junction bases: 14. CDR3 size: 19 residues. The germline V gene encodes CDR1 SGHVS and CDR2 FNYEAQ. For the CDR3, the DNA is TGTGCCAGCAGCTCAAGTCCTACTAGCGGGAGTGTAGGCTCCTACGAGCAGTACTTC. It specifies CASSSSPTSGSVGSYEQYF.